These 10 T cell receptor beta chains came from one sample sequenced in a study of control samples from healthy donors and cancer patients. Libraries were prepared by immunoSEQ multiplex PCR; TCRdb keeps only in-frame clonotypes and omits some of them. The data contain about 120,000 clones, over 90% of them singletons. Sequences were obtained from blood. These receptors all come from a man aged 30 to 39 in good health.

This chain joins TRBV23-1 and TRBJ1-3; 8 positions match TRBD1. Being an ORF, TRBV23-1 has a function that is uncertain. Trimming took 2 bases from V and 3 from J; bases not matched to a gene: 3. The CDR3 runs 15 residues. In DNA form, the CDR3 reads TGCGCCAGCAGTCAAACTGGACAGGGTGGAAACACCATATATTTT. It encodes CASSQTGQGGNTIYF.

The chain couples TRBV5-1 to TRBJ1-5; the D gene is possibly TRBD1 (6 bases). The ends were cut back, 4 bases at V and 7 bases at J, with 18 bases in the middle. The germline CDR1 and CDR2 sequences are SGHRS and YFSETQ. There are 15 residues in the CDR3. The CDR3 sequence is CASSPRPGEGQPQHF. In DNA, the CDR3 is TGCGCCAGCAGCCCGCGCCCAGGGGAAGGACAGCCCCAGCATTTT.

The chain is built from TRBV5-1 and TRBJ1-3, with 7 bases matching TRBD1. Germline V lookup: CDR1 SGHRS, CDR2 YFSETQ. V lost 1 base, J lost 0 bases, and 10 bases stayed unmatched. CDR3 length: 18 residues. The chain's CDR3 is CASSLKEGTADSGNTIYF. CDR3 nucleotides: TGCGCCAGCAGCTTGAAGGAGGGGACAGCGGACTCTGGAAACACCATATATTTT.

This clone has only one observation. V and J are TRBV2 and TRBJ2-1, with TRBD2 matching over 14 bases. The CDR3 consists of 15 residues. The germline V gene encodes CDR1 SNHLY and CDR2 FYNNEI. The trim removed 6 bases at V and 9 bases at J, leaving 7 bases unmatched. The CDR3 region has the DNA TGTGCCAGCAGAAGACTAGCGGGGGGGCCCGGTGAGCAGTTCTTC. Encoded protein: CASRRLAGGPGEQFF.

The chain employs TRBV9 and TRBJ1-2; perhaps TRBD1 as D (5 bases). CDR3 length: 17 residues. CDR1 is SGDLS and CDR2 is YYNGEE in the germline V gene. V lost 0 bases to trimming and J lost 2 bases, with 17 bases between them. Written as DNA, the CDR3 is TGTGCCAGCAGCGTAGCGCCCGAGTTAGGGGAGAACTATGGCTACACCTTC. Protein product: CASSVAPELGENYGYTF.

This chain links TRBV6-5 with TRBJ1-1; D gene ambiguous. Trimming left V 0 bases short and J 4 bases short, with 6 bases between. The CDR3 loop spans 13 amino acids. The germline V gene encodes CDR1 MNHEY and CDR2 SVGAGI. The DNA of the CDR3 is TGTGCCAGCAGTTACTCGAGTGTCACTGAAGCTTTCTTT. It encodes CASSYSSVTEAFF.

The chain joins TRBV11-2 to TRBJ1-6; TRBD1 is a possible D gene (5 bases). CDR1 and CDR2 from the germline V gene are SGHAT and FQNNGV. The ends were cut back, 1 base at V and 7 bases at J, with 14 bases in the middle. The CDR3 has 16 residues. CDR3 in amino acids: CASSLGGVSMNSPLHF. CDR3 in DNA: TGTGCCAGCAGCTTAGGGGGGGTGTCGATGAATTCACCCCTCCACTTT.

The chain is built from TRBV4-1 and TRBJ1-1; D uncertain. Trimming stripped 4 bases from V and 1 base from J, with 10 bases between. The CDR3 is made up of 14 amino acids. Germline assignment: CDR1 MGHRA and CDR2 YSYEKL. CDR3 sequence: CASSPGSGNTEAFF. The CDR3 nucleotides are TGCGCCAGCAGCCCTGGATCAGGGAACACTGAAGCTTTCTTT.

This clone was recorded only once. This sequence joins TRBV7-2 and TRBJ1-2; D not certain. CDR1 SGHTA and CDR2 FQGNSA come from the germline V gene. V shed 1 base and J shed 5 bases, with 5 bases lying between them. The CDR3 loop spans 12 amino acids. DNA for the CDR3: TGTGCCAGCAGCTTAGATGCGTATGGCTACACCTTC. It encodes CASSLDAYGYTF.

This clone was counted once. The V and J genes are TRBV5-1 and TRBJ2-1, with 10 bases lining up with TRBD2. The CDR3 is made up of 14 amino acids. V lost 9 bases and J lost 4; bases outside the gene matches: 7. Germline V CDR1 and CDR2: SGHRS, YFSETQ. Here the CDR3 reads CATQSGGAYNEQFF. The CDR3 bases are TGCGCCACTCAGAGCGGGGGGGCTTACAATGAGCAGTTCTTC. The full variable domain, in which reference TRBV5-1 and TRBJ2-1 provide the parts outside the CDR3, is KAGVTQTPRYLIKTRGQQVTLSCSPISGHRSVSWYQQTPGQGLQFLFEYFSETQRNKGNFPGRFSGRQFSNSRSEMNVSTLELGDSALYLCATQSGGAYNEQFFGPGTRLTVL.